These 20 T cell receptor beta chains originate from one sample sequenced in a study of post-analysis software for immune sequencing data. Unique molecular identifiers had been added to the TCR beta cDNA libraries. One entry per CDR3 protein, called by TCRdb with MiXCR from the PCR reads. This sample carries 500,000 to 600,000 distinct CDR3 sequences, around 44% of them seen once, and the ten largest clones take about 1.5%. These receptors have no identified antigens. Study-wide points: When patients were compared with controls, 4 or 5 TRBV segments were more frequent, TRBV5-6, TRBV5-1 and TRBV20-1 among them.

Input material: blood. The receptors were sampled from a girl between 10 and 17 years old with multiple sclerosis.

V usage is TRBV12-3 or TRBV12-4 and J usage is TRBJ1-5; D is uncertain. Trimming removed 5 bases from V and 4 bases from J, with 12 bases in between. The CDR3 runs 14 residues. The CDR3 DNA follows: TGTGCCAGCAGTCGCCCCGACTTTAATCAGCCCCAGCATTTT. It encodes CASSRPDFNQPQHF.

The CDR3 reads CASSAAERPEDGYTF. CDR3 DNA sequence: TGCGCCAGCAGCGCGGCCGAGAGGCCGGAGGATGGCTACACCTTC. This chain links TRBV5-1 with TRBJ1-2, with D hard to call. V dropped 4 bases and J dropped 6 bases, with 19 bases sitting between them. CDR3 size: 15 residues. From germline, CDR1 is SGHRS and CDR2 YFSETQ.

The V call is TRBV7-6, the J call TRBJ2-4, with D perhaps TRBD1 or TRBD2 (5 bases each). The CDR3 loop spans 16 amino acids. Trimming removed 5 bases from V and 0 bases from J, with 14 bases in between. Germline assignment: CDR1 SGHVS and CDR2 FNYEAQ. The CDR3 DNA sequence: TGTGCCAGCAGCCCCGGGGCCCGTCTAGCCAAAAACATTCAGTACTTC. It yields the protein CASSPGARLAKNIQYF.

The rearrangement joins TRBV6-1 to TRBJ2-1; D unresolved. The ends were cut back, 6 bases at V and 4 bases at J, with 16 bases in the middle. The germline V gene encodes CDR1 MNHNS and CDR2 SASEGT. This CDR3 spans 15 amino acids. CDR3 coding DNA: TGTGCCAGCAGCGGGCGTCCCCTAGGGTACAATGAGCAGTTCTTC. Protein sequence: CASSGRPLGYNEQFF.

The rearrangement joins TRBV6-1 to TRBJ2-7, with 15 bases matching TRBD2. There are 15 residues in the CDR3. Trimming took 4 bases from V and 2 from J; bases not matched to a gene: 0. Germline values: CDR1 MNHNS, CDR2 SASEGT. CDR3 amino acids: CASSGTSGGAYEQYF. Written as DNA, the CDR3 is TGTGCCAGCAGTGGGACTAGCGGGGGGGCCTACGAGCAGTACTTC.

CDR3 sequence (DNA): TGTGCCAGCAGTTTGGTATCGCGGGAATATGAGCAGTTCTTC. Protein: CASSLVSREYEQFF. The V gene is TRBV27, the J gene TRBJ2-1; TRBD2 might be the D (6 bases). Germline CDR1 is MNHEY and CDR2 is SMNVEV (reference sequence). V lost 3 bases to trimming and J lost 8 bases, with 14 bases between them. The CDR3 runs to 14 residues.

This clonotype has a handful of counts. This chain connects TRBV3-1 to TRBJ2-3; 8 bases fit TRBD1. The CDR3 consists of 15 residues. J was trimmed by 9 bases and V by 3 bases; bases with no gene match: 11. Germline V gene lookup returns CDR1 LGHDT and CDR2 YNNKEL (reference sequence). In DNA form, the CDR3 reads TGTGCCAGCAGCCAGATACCGACAGGGGAGAAGACGCAGTATTTT. As protein: CASSQIPTGEKTQYF.

The rearrangement joins TRBV5-1 to TRBJ2-3; 8 positions agree with TRBD2. After removal of 3 bases from V and 1 base from J, the junction contained 1 base not matched to a gene. Germline-derived CDR1 and CDR2 are SGHRS and YFSETQ. The CDR3 is 14 residues long. CDR3 region: CASSSGGGTDTQYF. The CDR3 nucleotides are TGCGCCAGCAGCTCGGGGGGGGGCACAGATACGCAGTATTTT.

This sequence joins TRBV5-1 and TRBJ2-1, with D unclear. This CDR3 is built from 14 residues. The V end lost 0 bases, the J end lost 8 bases, and 12 bases lay between the germline ends. Germline CDR1 and CDR2: SGHRS and YFSETQ. CDR3 sequence (DNA): TGCGCCAGCAGCTTGGTATATGGGTCCGATGAGCAGTTCTTC. Translated, it gives CASSLVYGSDEQFF.

The rearrangement links TRBV29-1 to TRBJ2-7; D possibly corresponds to TRBD1 (6 bases). The germline gives CDR1 SQVTM, CDR2 ANQGSEA. This CDR3 is 13 amino acids long. V gave up 1 base and J gave up 3 bases, with 10 bases separating them. The CDR3 region is CSVEVRGRYEQYF. The DNA for the CDR3 is TGCAGCGTTGAAGTCAGGGGTCGCTACGAGCAGTACTTC.

This rearrangement joins TRBV10-3 to TRBJ2-5; 8 bases are shared with TRBD2. Trimming at V came to 6 bases and at J to 0 bases, leaving 9 bases not matched to a gene. The CDR3 extends over 16 amino acids. Germline V CDR1 and CDR2: ENHRY, SYGVKD. The chain's CDR3 is CAISMGSSGYQETQYF. The CDR3 DNA reads as TGTGCCATCAGCATGGGGTCTAGCGGGTACCAAGAGACCCAGTACTTC.

J is TRBJ1-2 and V is TRBV6-5; D is unclear. CDR3 length: 12 residues. Between the trimmed V and J ends, which lost 5 bases and 2 bases, there was a span of 6 bases. Germline V gene lookup returns CDR1 MNHEY and CDR2 SVGAGI. CDR3 region: CASSGRNYGYTF. In DNA, the CDR3 is TGTGCCAGCAGTGGGAGAAACTATGGCTACACCTTC.

The chain links TRBV5-1 to TRBJ2-5; no definite D call. The CDR3 is made up of 16 amino acids. V dropped 4 bases and J dropped 1 base, with 17 bases sitting between them. From germline, CDR1 is SGHRS and CDR2 YFSETQ. CDR3 protein: CASSLQGRRTQETQYF. For the CDR3, the DNA is TGCGCCAGCAGCCTACAAGGACGGAGAACCCAAGAGACCCAGTACTTC.

The V and J genes are TRBV9 and TRBJ2-3; 9 bases map to TRBD2. The CDR3 totals 16 residues. In germline, CDR1 is SGDLS, CDR2 YYNGEE. V was pared by 0 bases and J by 0 bases, with 2 bases of the junction left unmatched. CDR3 bases: TGTGCCAGCAGCGTAGGAAGCGGGGGGAGCACAGATACGCAGTATTTT. The encoded protein is CASSVGSGGSTDTQYF.

The table lists this clonotype with many counts. The chain uses TRBV20-1 and TRBJ2-5; no definite D call. The CDR3 extends over 15 amino acids. Germline V gene lookup returns CDR1 DFQATT and CDR2 SNEGSKA (reference sequence). V dropped 5 bases and J dropped 1 base, with 17 bases sitting between them. CDR3 sequence reads: CSALSSQAFQETQYF. CDR3 nucleotide sequence: TGCAGTGCTCTCTCCTCGCAGGCCTTCCAAGAGACCCAGTACTTC.

The V and J genes are TRBV20-1 and TRBJ2-4; D remains unclear. CDR1 DFQATT and CDR2 SNEGSKA come from the germline V gene (reference sequence). This CDR3 comprises 16 residues. Trimming took 5 bases from V and 5 from J, leaving 22 bases between them. The CDR3 coding sequence is TGCAGTGCTCCTACTTGGTCCTCGTTCGCCGAAAACATTCAGTACTTC. Protein: CSAPTWSSFAENIQYF.

In regard to this clonotype: No conserved phenylalanine or tryptophan is present at the end of the CDR3, so a read error is the likely explanation. The genes are TRBV7-9 and TRBJ1-4; D ambiguous. From germline, CDR1 is SEHNR and CDR2 FQNEAQ (reference sequence). The CDR3 covers 13 residues. V was clipped by 1 base and J by 7 bases, with 7 bases between them. The CDR3: CASSLGFGEKLFL. Written as DNA, the CDR3 is TGTGCCAGCAGCTTAGGATTCGGTGAAAAACTGTTTTTA.

This clonotype was detected only a few times. This chain joins TRBV5-6 and TRBJ2-3, with 8 positions matching TRBD2. The CDR3 is 16 residues long. Per the germline V gene, CDR1 is SGHDT and CDR2 is YYEEEE. V dropped 2 bases and J dropped 4; count of bases not matched to a gene: 9. CDR3 region: CASSFISGSGADTQYF. DNA of the CDR3: TGTGCCAGCAGCTTTATCAGCGGGAGTGGCGCAGATACGCAGTATTTT.

This clonotype was detected a few times. V gene TRBV6-5 combines with J gene TRBJ1-2; D is ambiguous. Germline lookup yields CDR1 MNHEY and CDR2 SVGAGI. The CDR3 runs to 13 residues. V lost 0 bases and J 4 bases, leaving 6 bases between the germline ends. The CDR3 reads CASSYSGLYGYTF. CDR3 sequence (DNA): TGTGCCAGCAGTTACTCCGGTCTCTATGGCTACACCTTC.

The V and J genes are TRBV11-2 and TRBJ2-4; perhaps TRBD2 as D (6 bases). With the DNA end fitting TRBJ2-7 better, the J assignment may be wrong. CDR1 SGHAT and CDR2 FQNNGV come from the germline V gene. The CDR3 loop spans 13 amino acids. Here the CDR3 DNA reads TGTGCCAGCAATCGCGGGATCAGGGACGAGCAGTACTTC. Translating it yields CASNRGIRDEQYF.